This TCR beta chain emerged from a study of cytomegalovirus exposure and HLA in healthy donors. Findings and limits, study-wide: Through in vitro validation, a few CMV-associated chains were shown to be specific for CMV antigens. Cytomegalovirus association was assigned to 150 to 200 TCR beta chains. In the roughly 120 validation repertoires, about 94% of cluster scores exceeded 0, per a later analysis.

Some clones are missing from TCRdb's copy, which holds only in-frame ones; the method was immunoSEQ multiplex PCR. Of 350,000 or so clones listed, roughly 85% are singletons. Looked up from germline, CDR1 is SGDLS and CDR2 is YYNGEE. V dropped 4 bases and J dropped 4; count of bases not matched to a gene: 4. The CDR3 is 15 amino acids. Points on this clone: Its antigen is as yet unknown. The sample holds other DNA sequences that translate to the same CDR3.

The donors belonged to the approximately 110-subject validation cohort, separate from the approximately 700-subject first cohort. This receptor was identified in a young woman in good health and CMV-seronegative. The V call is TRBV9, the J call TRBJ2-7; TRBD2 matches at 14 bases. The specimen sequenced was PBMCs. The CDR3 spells CASSPRLAGGYEQYF. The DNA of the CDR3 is TGTGCCAGCAGCCCCCGACTAGCGGGAGGGTACGAGCAGTACTTC.